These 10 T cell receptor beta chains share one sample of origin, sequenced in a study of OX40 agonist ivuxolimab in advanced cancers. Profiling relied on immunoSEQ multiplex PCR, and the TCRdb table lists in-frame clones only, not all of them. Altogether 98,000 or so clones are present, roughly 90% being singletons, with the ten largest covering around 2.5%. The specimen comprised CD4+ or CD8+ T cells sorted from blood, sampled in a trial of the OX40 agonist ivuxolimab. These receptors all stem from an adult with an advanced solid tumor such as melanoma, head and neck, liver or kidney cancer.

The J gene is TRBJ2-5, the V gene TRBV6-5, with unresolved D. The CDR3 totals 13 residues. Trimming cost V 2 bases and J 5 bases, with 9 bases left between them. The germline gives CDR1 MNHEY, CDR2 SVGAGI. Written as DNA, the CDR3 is TGTGCCAGCAGTTACGATGGTATTGAGACCCAGTACTTC. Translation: CASSYDGIETQYF.

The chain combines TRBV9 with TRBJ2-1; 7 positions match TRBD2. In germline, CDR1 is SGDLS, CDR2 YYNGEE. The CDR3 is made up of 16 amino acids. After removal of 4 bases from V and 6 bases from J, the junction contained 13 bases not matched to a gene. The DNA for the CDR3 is TGTGCCAGCAGCTCCGGCGGTCCAAGGGAGGGCAATGAGCAGTTCTTC. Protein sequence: CASSSGGPREGNEQFF.

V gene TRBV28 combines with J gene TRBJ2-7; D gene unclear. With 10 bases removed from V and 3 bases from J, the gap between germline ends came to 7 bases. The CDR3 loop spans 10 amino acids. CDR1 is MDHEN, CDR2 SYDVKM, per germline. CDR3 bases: TGTGCCACCGCGTACTACGAGCAGTACTTC. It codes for CATAYYEQYF.

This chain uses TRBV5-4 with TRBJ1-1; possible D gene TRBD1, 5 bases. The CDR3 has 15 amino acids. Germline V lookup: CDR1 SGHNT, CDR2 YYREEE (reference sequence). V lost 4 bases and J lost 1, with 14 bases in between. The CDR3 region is CASSTPQEKNTEAFF. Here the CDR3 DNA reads TGTGCCAGCAGCACCCCACAGGAAAAGAACACTGAAGCTTTCTTT.

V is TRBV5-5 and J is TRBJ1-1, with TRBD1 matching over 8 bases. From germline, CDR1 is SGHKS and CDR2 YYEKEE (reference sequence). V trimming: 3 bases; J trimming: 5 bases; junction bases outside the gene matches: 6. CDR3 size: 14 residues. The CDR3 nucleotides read TGTGCCAGCAGCTGGGACAGGCCGGGGACTGAAGCTTTCTTT. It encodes CASSWDRPGTEAFF.

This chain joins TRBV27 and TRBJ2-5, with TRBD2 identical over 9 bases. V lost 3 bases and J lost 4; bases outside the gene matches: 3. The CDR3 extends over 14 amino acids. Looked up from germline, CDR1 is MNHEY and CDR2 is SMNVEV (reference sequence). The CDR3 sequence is CASSFRTSVETQYF. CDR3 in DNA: TGTGCCAGCAGTTTCCGGACTAGCGTAGAGACCCAGTACTTC.

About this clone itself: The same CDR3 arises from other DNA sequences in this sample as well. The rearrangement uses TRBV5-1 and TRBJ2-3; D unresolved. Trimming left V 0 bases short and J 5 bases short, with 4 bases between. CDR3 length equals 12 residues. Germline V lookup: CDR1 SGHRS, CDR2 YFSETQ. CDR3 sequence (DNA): TGCGCCAGCAGCTTGGTTGGAGATACGCAGTATTTT. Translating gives CASSLVGDTQYF.

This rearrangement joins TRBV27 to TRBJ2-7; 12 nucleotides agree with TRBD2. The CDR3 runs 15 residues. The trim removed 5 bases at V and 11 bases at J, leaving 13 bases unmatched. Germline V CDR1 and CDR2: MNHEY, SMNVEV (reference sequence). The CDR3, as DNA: TGTGCCAGCAGTCCGGGGACTAGCGGGCACCCCGACGAGTACTTC. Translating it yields CASSPGTSGHPDEYF.

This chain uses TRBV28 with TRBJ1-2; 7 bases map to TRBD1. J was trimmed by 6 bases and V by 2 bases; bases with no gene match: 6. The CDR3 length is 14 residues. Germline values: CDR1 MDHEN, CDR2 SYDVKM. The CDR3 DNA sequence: TGTGCCAGCAGTTTAAGAATGCAGGGGGATGGCTACACCTTC. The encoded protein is CASSLRMQGDGYTF.

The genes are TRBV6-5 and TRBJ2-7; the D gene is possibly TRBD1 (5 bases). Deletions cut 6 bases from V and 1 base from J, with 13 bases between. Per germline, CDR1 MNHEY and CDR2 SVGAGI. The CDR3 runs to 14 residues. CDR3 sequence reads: CASRVLQVSYEQYF. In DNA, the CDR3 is TGTGCCAGCAGGGTACTACAGGTTTCCTACGAGCAGTACTTC.